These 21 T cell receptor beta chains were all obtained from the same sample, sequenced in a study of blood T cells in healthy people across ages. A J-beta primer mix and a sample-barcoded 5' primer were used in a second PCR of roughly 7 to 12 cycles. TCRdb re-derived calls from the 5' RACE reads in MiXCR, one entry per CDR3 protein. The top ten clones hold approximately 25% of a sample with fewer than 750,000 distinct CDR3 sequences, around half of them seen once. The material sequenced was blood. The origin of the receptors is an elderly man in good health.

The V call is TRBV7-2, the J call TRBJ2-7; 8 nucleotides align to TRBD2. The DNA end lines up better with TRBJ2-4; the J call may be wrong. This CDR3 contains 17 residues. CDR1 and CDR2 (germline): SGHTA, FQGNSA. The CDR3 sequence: CASSLGATGGPGNIQYF. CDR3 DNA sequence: TGTGCCAGCAGCTTAGGGGCGACGGGGGGGCCGGGAAACATTCAGTACTTC.

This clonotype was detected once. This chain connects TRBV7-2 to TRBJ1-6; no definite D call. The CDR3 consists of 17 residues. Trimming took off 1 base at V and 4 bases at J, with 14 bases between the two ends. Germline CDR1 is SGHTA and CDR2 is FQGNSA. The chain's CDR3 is CASSLGGRERYNSPLHF. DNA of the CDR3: TGTGCCAGCAGCTTAGGCGGGCGGGAGCGATATAATTCACCCCTCCACTTT.

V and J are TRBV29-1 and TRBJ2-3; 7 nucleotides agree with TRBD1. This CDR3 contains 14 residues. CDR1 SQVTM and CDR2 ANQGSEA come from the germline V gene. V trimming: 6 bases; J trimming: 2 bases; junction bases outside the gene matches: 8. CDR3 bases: TGCAGCGTGCCCGACAGGGTTGTCACAGATACGCAGTATTTT. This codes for CSVPDRVVTDTQYF.

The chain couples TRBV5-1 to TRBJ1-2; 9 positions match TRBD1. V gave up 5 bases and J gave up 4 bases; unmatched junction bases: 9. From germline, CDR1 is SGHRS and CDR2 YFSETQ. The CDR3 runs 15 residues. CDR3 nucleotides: TGCGCCAGCAGTGAAGAGGGACAGGGCGCCTATGGCTACACCTTC. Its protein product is CASSEEGQGAYGYTF.

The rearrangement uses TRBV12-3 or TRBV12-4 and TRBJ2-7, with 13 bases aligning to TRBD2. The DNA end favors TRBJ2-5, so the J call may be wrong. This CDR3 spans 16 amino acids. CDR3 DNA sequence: TGTGCCAGCAGCTTGACTAGCGGGAGGAGCGGAGAGACCCAGTACTTC. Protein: CASSLTSGRSGETQYF.

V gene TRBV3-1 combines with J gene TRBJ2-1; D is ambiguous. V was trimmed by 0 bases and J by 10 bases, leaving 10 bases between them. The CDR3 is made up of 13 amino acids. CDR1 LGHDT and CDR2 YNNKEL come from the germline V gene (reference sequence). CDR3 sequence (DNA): TGTGCCAGCAGCCAAGATAACTTTCAAGAGCAGTTCTTC. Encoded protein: CASSQDNFQEQFF.

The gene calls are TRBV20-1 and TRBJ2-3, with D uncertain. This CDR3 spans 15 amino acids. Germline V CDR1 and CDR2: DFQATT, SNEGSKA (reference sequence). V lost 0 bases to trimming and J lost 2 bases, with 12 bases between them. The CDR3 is CSARDMIANTDTQYF. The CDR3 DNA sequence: TGCAGTGCTAGAGATATGATTGCGAACACAGATACGCAGTATTTT.

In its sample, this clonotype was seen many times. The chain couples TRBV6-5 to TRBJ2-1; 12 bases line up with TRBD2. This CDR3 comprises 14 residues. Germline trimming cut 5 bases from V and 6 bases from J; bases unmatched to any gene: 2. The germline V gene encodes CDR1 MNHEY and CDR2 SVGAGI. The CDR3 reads CASSPSGRANEQFF. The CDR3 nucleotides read TGTGCCAGCAGTCCTAGCGGGAGGGCCAATGAGCAGTTCTTC.

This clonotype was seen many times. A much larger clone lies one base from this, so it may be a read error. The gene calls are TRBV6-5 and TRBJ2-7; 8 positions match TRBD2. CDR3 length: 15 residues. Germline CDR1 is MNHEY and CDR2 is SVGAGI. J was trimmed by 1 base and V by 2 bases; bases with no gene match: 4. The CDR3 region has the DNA TGTGCCAGCAGTTACGCGGGGGGCAGGTCCTACGAGCAGTACTTC. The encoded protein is CASSYAGGRSYEQYF.

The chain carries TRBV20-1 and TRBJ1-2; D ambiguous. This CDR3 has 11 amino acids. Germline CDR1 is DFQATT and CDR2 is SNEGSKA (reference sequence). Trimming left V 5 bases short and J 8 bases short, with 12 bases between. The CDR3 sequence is CSAFRPTGYTF. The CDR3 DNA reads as TGCAGTGCTTTCCGGCCTACGGGCTACACCTTC.

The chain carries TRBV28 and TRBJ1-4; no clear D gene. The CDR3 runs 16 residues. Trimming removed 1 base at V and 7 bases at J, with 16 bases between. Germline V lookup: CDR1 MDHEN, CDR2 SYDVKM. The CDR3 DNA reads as TGTGCCAGCAGTTTATCGTCGACAAGCATGGGTGAAAAACTGTTTTTT. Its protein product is CASSLSSTSMGEKLFF.

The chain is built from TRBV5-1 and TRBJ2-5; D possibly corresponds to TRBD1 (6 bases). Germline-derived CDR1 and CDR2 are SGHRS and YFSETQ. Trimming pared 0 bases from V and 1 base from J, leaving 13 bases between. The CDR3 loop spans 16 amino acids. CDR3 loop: CASSLGQAGLQETQYF. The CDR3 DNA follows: TGCGCCAGCAGCTTGGGACAGGCCGGCCTCCAAGAGACCCAGTACTTC.

CDR3 DNA sequence: TGCAGTGCTCAGCCACCCACGGGTAACTATGGCTACACCTTC. Encoded protein: CSAQPPTGNYGYTF. The rearrangement uses TRBV20-1 and TRBJ1-2; unclear D gene. The germline V gene has CDR1 DFQATT and CDR2 SNEGSKA (reference sequence). Between the trimmed V and J ends, which lost 5 bases and 1 base, there was a span of 14 bases. The CDR3 extends over 14 amino acids.

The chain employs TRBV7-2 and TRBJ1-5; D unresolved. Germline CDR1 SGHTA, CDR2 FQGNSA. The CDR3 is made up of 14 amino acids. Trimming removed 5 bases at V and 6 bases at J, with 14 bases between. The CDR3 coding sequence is TGTGCCAGCAGCCAAGGCCAATGGAGTCAGCCCCAGCATTTT. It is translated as CASSQGQWSQPQHF. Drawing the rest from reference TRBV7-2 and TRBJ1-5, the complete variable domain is GAGVSQSPSNKVTEKGKDVELRCDPISGHTALYWYRQSLGQGLEFLIYFQGNSAPDKSGLPSDRFSAERTGGSVSTLTIQRTQQEDSAVYLCASSQGQWSQPQHFGDGTRLSIL.

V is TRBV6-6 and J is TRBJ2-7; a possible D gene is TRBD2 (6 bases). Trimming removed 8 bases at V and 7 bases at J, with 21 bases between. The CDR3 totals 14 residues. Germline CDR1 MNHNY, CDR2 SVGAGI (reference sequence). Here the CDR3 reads CASRVGGRALEQYF. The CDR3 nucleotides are TGTGCCAGCCGGGTCGGAGGGAGAGCATTAGAGCAGTACTTC.

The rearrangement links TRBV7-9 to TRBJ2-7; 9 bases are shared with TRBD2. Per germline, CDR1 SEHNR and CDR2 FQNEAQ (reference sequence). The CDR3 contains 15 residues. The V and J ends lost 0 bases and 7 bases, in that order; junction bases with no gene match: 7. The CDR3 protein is CASSLALAGDNEQYF. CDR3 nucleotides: TGTGCCAGCAGCTTAGCACTAGCGGGTGACAATGAGCAGTACTTC.

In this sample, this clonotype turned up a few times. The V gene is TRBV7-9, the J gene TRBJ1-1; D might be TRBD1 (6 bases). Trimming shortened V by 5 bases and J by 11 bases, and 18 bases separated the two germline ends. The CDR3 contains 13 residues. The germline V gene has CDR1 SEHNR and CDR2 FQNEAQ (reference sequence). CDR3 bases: TGTGCCAGCAGCCAAACAGGGCATAGGCGCGCTTTCTTT. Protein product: CASSQTGHRRAFF.

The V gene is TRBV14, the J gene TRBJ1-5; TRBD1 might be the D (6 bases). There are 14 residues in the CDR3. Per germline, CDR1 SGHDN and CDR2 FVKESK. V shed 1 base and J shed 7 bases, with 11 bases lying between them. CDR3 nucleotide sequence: TGTGCCAGCAGCCAAGGTGGTGACAGGCAGCCCCAGCATTTT. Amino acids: CASSQGGDRQPQHF.

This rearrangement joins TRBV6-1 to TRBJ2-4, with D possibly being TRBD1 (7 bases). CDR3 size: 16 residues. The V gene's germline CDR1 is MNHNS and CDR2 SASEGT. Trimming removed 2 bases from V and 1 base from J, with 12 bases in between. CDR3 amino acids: CASSEQAGGAKNIQYF. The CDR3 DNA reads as TGTGCCAGCAGTGAACAGGCAGGGGGGGCCAAAAACATTCAGTACTTC.

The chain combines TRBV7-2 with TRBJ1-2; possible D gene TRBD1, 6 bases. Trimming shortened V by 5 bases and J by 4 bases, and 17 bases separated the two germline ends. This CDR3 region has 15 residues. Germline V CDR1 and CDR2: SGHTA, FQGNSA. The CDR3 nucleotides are TGTGCCAGCAGCCTAAGCCGGGGGCTAGGCTATGGCTACACCTTC. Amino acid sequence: CASSLSRGLGYGYTF.

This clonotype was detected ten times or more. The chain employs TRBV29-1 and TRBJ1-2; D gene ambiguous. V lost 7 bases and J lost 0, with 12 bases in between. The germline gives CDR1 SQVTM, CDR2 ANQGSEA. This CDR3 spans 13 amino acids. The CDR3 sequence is CSAVQSANYGYTF. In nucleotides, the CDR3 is TGCAGCGCCGTACAGAGCGCTAACTATGGCTACACCTTC.